There are a few counts of the clone carrying this T cell receptor beta chain. What it recognizes is unknown. cDNA prepared by RNA extraction and subsequent reverse transcription served as the template for sequencing. Using immunoSEQ multiplex PCR, the repertoire was profiled, and TCRdb retains in-frame clones only, with some absent. The sample comprises fewer than 350,000 clones, 58% of which are singletons, and under 2% rests with the top ten. This record comes from a study of CD8+ T cells in alopecia areata. Turning to the study itself: Treated patients were dosed with oral tofacitinib, taking 5 to 10 mg twice daily.

The study's findings and limits: Many of the expanded lesional clones endured in scalp and blood while on tofacitinib. Among the 100 top clones, expanded CD8+ clones, like scalp clonality, were significantly decreased by tofacitinib.

V lost 5 bases, J lost 6 bases, and 17 bases lay in between. Germline CDR1 SGHNT, CDR2 YYREEE (reference sequence). This CDR3 is 15 amino acids long. Treatment denoted: oral pan-JAK inhibitor, 5-10 mg twice daily. Cell sorting was applied to PBMCs, and CD4+ and CD8+ T cells were collected. The sample in question was CD4+ T cells sorted from blood, obtained at week 24, from a patient treated with tofacitinib. The receptor was isolated from a human donor with alopecia areata. The genes are TRBV5-4 and TRBJ1-4; maybe TRBD1 (6 bases). In nucleotides, the CDR3 is TGTGCCAGCAGATCTGGCGGGACAACAGATGAAAAACTGTTTTTT. Protein product: CASRSGGTTDEKLFF.